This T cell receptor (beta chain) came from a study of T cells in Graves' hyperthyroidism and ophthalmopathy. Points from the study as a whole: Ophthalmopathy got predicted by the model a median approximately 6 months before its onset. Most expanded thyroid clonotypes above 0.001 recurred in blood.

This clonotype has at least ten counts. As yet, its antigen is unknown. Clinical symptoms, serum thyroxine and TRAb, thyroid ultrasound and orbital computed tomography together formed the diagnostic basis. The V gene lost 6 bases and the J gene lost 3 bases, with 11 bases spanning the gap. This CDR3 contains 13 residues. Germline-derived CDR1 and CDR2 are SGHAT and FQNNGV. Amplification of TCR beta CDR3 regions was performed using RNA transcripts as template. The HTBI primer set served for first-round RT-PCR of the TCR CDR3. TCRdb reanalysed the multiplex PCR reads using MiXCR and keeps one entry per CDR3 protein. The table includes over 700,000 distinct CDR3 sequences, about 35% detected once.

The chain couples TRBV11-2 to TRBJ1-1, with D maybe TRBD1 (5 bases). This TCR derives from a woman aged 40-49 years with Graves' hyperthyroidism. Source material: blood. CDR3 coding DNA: TGTGCCAGCAGGGCGCGAGGGGACACTGAAGCTTTCTTT. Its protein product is CASRARGDTEAFF.